The rows below give T cell receptor beta chains drawn from one sample of a study of cytomegalovirus exposure and HLA in healthy donors. Repertoires were generated with immunoSEQ multiplex PCR, while TCRdb's copy carries only in-frame clones and drops some. The repertoire consists of about 140,000 clones, with 78% occurring once and the leading ten covering about 6.8%. The sequenced sample was PBMCs. The receptor set was obtained from a woman aged 35 to 49 in good health and CMV-seropositive. Both conserved end residues are part of each CDR3. D genes are given only for firm matches. Expanded clones are given a class, and other clones once, few, many or no size at all.

J gene: TRBJ1-3
D gene: TRBD1
clone size: -
V gene: TRBV18
CDR3 length: 13
CDR3 DNA: TGTGCCAGCTCACCGACAGGGTGGAACACCATATATTTT
CDR3 protein: CASSPTGWNTIYF

J gene: TRBJ1-1
D gene: -
clone size: -
V gene: TRBV5-1
CDR3 length: 17
CDR3 DNA: TGCGCCAGCAGCCCACGGGAGGGTAACAGTTTGAACACTGAAGCTTTCTTT
CDR3 protein: CASSPREGNSLNTEAFF

J gene: TRBJ2-1
D gene: -
clone size: -
V gene: TRBV5-1
CDR3 length: 15
CDR3 DNA: TGCGCCAGCAGCTTGACGGGATCTAGCAACAATGAGCAGTTCTTC
CDR3 protein: CASSLTGSSNNEQFF

J gene: TRBJ1-4
D gene: -
clone size: -
V gene: TRBV11-3
CDR3 length: 12
CDR3 DNA: TGTGCCAGCAGCTCCACTCCCGTTCAACTGTTTTTT
CDR3 protein: CASSSTPVQLFF

J gene: TRBJ2-7
D gene: -
clone size: -
V gene: TRBV28
CDR3 length: 14
CDR3 DNA: TGTGCCAGCAGTTTACCTCAGGTATCCTACGAGCAGTACTTC
CDR3 protein: CASSLPQVSYEQYF

J gene: TRBJ1-1
D gene: -
clone size: -
V gene: TRBV28
CDR3 length: 12
CDR3 DNA: TGTGCCAGCAGTTTAGCGCGGTACGAAGCTTTCTTT
CDR3 protein: CASSLARYEAFF

J gene: TRBJ1-5
D gene: TRBD1
clone size: few
V gene: TRBV7-8
CDR3 length: 14
CDR3 DNA: TGTGCCAGCAGAAACGGACAGGGCAATCAGCCCCAGCATTTT
CDR3 protein: CASRNGQGNQPQHF

J gene: TRBJ2-1
D gene: -
clone size: -
V gene: TRBV27
CDR3 length: 12
CDR3 DNA: TGTGCCAGCACCCGGGACAACAATGAGCAGTTCTTC
CDR3 protein: CASTRDNNEQFF

J gene: TRBJ2-7
D gene: TRBD1
clone size: -
V gene: TRBV28
CDR3 length: 14
CDR3 DNA: TGTGCCAGCAGTTCACTTGGACAGGATGACGAGCAGTACTTC
CDR3 protein: CASSSLGQDDEQYF

J gene: TRBJ2-7
D gene: TRBD1
clone size: -
V gene: TRBV19
CDR3 length: 15
CDR3 DNA: TGTGCCAGTAGTATGGTAGGACAGGGTCCCTACGAGCAGTACTTC
CDR3 protein: CASSMVGQGPYEQYF

J gene: TRBJ2-7
D gene: -
clone size: once
V gene: TRBV21-1
CDR3 length: 19
CDR3 DNA: TGTGCCAGCAGCAATCCGGGGACTAGCGGGAGGGTAACTTTCTACGAGCAGTACTTC
CDR3 protein: CASSNPGTSGRVTFYEQYF

J gene: TRBJ2-7
D gene: -
clone size: -
V gene: TRBV28
CDR3 length: 13
CDR3 DNA: TGTGCCAGCAGTCTCCTTGAGAGTTCCGAGCAGTACTTC
CDR3 protein: CASSLLESSEQYF

J gene: TRBJ2-7
D gene: -
clone size: -
V gene: TRBV18
CDR3 length: 13
CDR3 DNA: TGTGCCAGCTCACCCACGGGGAGTCCTGAGCAGTACTTC
CDR3 protein: CASSPTGSPEQYF

J gene: TRBJ1-1
D gene: -
clone size: once
V gene: TRBV20-1
CDR3 length: 11
CDR3 DNA: TGCAGTGCCACATACCCCCCCCGAGCTTTCTTT
CDR3 protein: CSATYPPRAFF

J gene: TRBJ2-3
D gene: -
clone size: -
V gene: TRBV11-3
CDR3 length: 15
CDR3 DNA: TGTGCCAGCAGCTTCGGACAGACTAGCACAGATACGCAGTATTTT
CDR3 protein: CASSFGQTSTDTQYF

J gene: TRBJ2-2
D gene: -
clone size: once
V gene: TRBV2
CDR3 length: 12
CDR3 DNA: TGTGCCAGCGCAGGGCTTACCGGGGAGCTGTTTTTT
CDR3 protein: CASAGLTGELFF